Each of the 3 T cell receptor beta chains below was sequenced from the same sample in a study of blood T cell repertoires in COVID-19. TCRdb's copy holds only in-frame clones and misses some; the assay was immunoSEQ multiplex PCR. The sample holds around 450,000 clones, roughly 87% seen once. Specimen: PBMCs or T cells enriched from blood (not recorded which). The receptors were sampled from a woman between 18 and 29 years old who had recovered from COVID-19.

DNA of the CDR3: TGCGCCAGCAGCGGGACAGGGGGCGAGAGGGAGCAGTACTTC. It is translated as CASSGTGGEREQYF. The chain joins TRBV4-1 to TRBJ2-7; TRBD1 aligns across 12 bases. Trimming removed 5 bases from V and 7 bases from J; junction bases left unmatched: 6. CDR3 length equals 14 residues. CDR1 and CDR2 (germline): MGHRA, YSYEKL.

The chain joins TRBV30 to TRBJ2-3, with D maybe TRBD1 (5 bases). This CDR3 has 12 residues. The V end lost 4 bases, the J end lost 3 bases, and 8 bases lay between the germline ends. CDR1 and CDR2 (germline): GTSNPN, SVGIG (reference sequence). The CDR3 DNA reads TGTGCCTGGACGTCAGGGACAGATACGCAGTATTTT. It translates to CAWTSGTDTQYF.

The chain recombines TRBV3-1 (or the pseudogene TRBV3-2) with TRBJ2-2; a possible D gene is TRBD2 (6 bases). Trimming removed 1 base from V and 5 bases from J, with 8 bases in between. Germline V gene sequence: CDR1 LGHDT, CDR2 YNNKEL (reference sequence). CDR3 length: 14 amino acids. CDR3 amino acids: CASSQGGVTGELFF. Here the CDR3 DNA reads TGTGCCAGCAGCCAAGGGGGGGTGACCGGGGAGCTGTTTTTT.